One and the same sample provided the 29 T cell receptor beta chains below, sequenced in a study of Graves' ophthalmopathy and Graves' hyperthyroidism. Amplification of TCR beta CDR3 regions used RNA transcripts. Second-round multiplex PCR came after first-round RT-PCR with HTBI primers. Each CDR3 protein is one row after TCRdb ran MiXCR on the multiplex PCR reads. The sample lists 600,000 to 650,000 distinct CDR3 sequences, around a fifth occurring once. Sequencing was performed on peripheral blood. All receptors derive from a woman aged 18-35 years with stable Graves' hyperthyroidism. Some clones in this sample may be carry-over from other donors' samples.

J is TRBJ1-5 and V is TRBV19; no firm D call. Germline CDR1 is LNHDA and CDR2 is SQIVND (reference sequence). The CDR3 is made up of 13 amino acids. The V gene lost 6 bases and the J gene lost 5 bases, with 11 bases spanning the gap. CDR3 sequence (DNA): TGTGCCAGTAGCCCTGGGTGGGATCAGCCCCAGCATTTT. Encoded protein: CASSPGWDQPQHF.

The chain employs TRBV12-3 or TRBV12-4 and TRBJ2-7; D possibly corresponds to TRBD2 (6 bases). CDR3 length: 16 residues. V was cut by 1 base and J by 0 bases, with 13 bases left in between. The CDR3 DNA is TGTGCCAGCAGTTTAGGAGGGACTCCCCTCTCCTACGAGCAGTACTTC. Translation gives CASSLGGTPLSYEQYF.

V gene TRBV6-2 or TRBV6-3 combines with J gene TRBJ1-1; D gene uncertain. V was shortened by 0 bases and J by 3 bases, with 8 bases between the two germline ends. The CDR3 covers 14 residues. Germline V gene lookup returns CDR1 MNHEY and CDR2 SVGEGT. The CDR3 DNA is TGTGCCAGCAGTTACTCGAGATCTGACACTGAAGCTTTCTTT. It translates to CASSYSRSDTEAFF.

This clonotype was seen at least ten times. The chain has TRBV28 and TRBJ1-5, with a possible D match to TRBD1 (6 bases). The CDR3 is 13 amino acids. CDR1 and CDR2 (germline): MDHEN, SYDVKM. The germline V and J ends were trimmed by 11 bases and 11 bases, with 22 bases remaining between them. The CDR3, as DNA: TGTGCCGCGAGGGGGATCTGGAGGGGGGCCCAGCATTTT. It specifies CAARGIWRGAQHF.

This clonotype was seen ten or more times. CDR3 protein: CASSSGERNTEAFF. In DNA form, the CDR3 reads TGTGCCAGCAGCTCGGGGGAACGGAACACTGAAGCTTTCTTT. The chain has TRBV5-4 and TRBJ1-1, with a tentative D call TRBD1 (5 bases). This CDR3 has 14 residues. Germline loops: CDR1 SGHNT, CDR2 YYREEE (reference sequence). Trimming took off 3 bases at V and 1 base at J, with 10 bases between the two ends.

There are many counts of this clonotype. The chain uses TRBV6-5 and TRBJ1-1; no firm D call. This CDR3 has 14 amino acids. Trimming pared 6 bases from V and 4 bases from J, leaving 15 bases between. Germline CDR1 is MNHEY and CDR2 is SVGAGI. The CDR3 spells CASRPDTDGTEAFF. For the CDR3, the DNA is TGTGCCAGCAGACCCGACACGGACGGCACTGAAGCTTTCTTT.

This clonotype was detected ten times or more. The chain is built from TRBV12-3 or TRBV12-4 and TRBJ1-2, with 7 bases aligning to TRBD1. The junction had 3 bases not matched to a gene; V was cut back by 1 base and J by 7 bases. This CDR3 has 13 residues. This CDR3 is CASSLEGGAGYTF. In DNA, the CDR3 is TGTGCCAGCAGTTTAGAAGGGGGCGCTGGCTACACCTTC.

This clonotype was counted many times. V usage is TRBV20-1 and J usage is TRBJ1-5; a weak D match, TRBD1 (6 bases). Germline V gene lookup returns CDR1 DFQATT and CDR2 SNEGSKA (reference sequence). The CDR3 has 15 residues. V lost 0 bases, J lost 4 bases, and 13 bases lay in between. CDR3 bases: TGCAGTGCTAGAGATACGGGCAGGGGAAATCAGCCCCAGCATTTT. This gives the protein CSARDTGRGNQPQHF.

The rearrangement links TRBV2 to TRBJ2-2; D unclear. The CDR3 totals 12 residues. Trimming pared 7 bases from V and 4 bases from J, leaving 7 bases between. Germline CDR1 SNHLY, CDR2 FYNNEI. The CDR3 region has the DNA TGTGCCAGCATTCAGGCCACCGGGGAGCTGTTTTTT. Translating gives CASIQATGELFF.

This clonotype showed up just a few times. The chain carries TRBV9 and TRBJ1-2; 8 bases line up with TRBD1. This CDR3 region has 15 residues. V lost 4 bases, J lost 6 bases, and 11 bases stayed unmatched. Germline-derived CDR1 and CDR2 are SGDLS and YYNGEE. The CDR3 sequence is CASSPGQGGGDGYTF. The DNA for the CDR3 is TGTGCCAGCAGCCCCGGACAGGGCGGAGGGGATGGCTACACCTTC.

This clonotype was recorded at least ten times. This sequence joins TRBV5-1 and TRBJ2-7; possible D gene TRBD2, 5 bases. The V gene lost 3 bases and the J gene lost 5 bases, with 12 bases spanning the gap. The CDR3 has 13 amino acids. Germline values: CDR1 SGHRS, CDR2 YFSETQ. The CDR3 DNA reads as TGCGCCAGCAGCTCGGTAGGAGGCCACGAGCAGTACTTC. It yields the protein CASSSVGGHEQYF.

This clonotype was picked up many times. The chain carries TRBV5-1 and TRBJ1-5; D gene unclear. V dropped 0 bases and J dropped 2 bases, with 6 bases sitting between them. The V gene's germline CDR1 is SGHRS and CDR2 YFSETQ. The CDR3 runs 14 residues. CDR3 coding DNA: TGCGCCAGCAGCTTGGACGGCCGCAATCAGCCCCAGCATTTT. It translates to CASSLDGRNQPQHF.

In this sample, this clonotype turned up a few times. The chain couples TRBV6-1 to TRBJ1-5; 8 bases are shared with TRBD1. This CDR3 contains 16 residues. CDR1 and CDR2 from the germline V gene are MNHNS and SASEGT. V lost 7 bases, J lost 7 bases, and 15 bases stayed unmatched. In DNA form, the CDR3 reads TGTGCCAGCACCATACGCGTTGACAGGGGAAGGCAGCCCCAGCATTTT. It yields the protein CASTIRVDRGRQPQHF.

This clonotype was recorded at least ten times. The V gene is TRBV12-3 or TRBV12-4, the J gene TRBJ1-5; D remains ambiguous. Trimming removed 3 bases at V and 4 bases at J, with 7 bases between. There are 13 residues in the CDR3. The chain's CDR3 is CASSFMGNQPQHF. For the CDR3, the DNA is TGTGCCAGCAGTTTTATGGGGAATCAGCCCCAGCATTTT.

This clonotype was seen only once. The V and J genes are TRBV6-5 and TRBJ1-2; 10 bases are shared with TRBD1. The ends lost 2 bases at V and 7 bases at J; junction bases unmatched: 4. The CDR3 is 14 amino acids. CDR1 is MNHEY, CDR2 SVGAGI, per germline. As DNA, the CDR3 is TGTGCCAGCAGTTACGCTGACAGGGGGCCTGGCTACACCTTC. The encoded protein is CASSYADRGPGYTF.

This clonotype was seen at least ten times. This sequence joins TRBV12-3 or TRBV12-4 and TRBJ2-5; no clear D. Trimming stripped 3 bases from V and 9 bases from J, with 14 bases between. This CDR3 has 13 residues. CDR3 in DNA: TGTGCCAGCAGTTTGCCCTGGCCACCCTCCCAGTACTTC. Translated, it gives CASSLPWPPSQYF.

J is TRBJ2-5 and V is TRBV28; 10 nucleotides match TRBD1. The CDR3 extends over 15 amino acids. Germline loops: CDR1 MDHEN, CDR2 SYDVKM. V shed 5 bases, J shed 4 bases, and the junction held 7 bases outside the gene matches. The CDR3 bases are TGTGCCAGCAGTGACCCCGGGACAGGGGTAGAGACCCAGTACTTC. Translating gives CASSDPGTGVETQYF. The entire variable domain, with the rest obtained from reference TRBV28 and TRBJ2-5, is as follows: DVKVTQSSRYLVKRTGEKVFLECVQDMDHENMFWYRQDPGLGLRLIYFSYDVKMKEKGDIPEGYSVSREKKERFSLILESASTNQTSMYLCASSDPGTGVETQYFGPGTRLLVL.

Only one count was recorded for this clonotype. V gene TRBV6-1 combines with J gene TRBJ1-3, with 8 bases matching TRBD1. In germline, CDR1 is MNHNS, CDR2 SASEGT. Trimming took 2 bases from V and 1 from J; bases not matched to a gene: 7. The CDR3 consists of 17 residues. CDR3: CASSEQGARSSGNTIYF. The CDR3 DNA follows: TGTGCCAGCAGTGAACAGGGGGCGCGTTCGTCTGGAAACACCATATATTTT.

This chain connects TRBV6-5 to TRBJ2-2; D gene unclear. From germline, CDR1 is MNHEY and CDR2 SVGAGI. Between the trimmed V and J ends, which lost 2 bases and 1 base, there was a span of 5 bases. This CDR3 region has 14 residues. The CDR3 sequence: CASSYGLNTGELFF. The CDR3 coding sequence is TGTGCCAGCAGTTACGGGTTGAACACCGGGGAGCTGTTTTTT.

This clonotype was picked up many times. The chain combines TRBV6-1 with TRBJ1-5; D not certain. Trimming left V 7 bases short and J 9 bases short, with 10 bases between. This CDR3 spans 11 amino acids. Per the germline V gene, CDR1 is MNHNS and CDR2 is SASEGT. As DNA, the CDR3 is TGTGCCAGCAAGCTGACCGGGCCCCAGCATTTT. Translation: CASKLTGPQHF.

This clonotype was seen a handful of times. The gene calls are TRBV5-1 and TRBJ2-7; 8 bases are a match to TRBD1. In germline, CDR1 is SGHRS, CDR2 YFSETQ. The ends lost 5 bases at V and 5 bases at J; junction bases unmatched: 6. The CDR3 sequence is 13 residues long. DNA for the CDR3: TGCGCCAGCAGTCCCGACAGGGGTCACGAGCAGTACTTC. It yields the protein CASSPDRGHEQYF.

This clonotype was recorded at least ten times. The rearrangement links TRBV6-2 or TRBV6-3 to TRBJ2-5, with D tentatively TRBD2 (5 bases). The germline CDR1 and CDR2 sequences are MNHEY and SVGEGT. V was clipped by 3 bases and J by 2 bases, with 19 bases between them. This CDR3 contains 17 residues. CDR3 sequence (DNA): TGTGCCAGCAGTTATGCTCCCCCGGGGTCGGGGCAAGAGACCCAGTACTTC. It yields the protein CASSYAPPGSGQETQYF.

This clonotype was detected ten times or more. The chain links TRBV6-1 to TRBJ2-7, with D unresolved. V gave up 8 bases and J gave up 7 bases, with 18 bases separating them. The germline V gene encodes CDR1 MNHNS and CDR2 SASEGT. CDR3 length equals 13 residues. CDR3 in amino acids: CASCDRTRVEQYF. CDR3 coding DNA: TGTGCCAGCTGCGACCGGACGAGAGTAGAGCAGTACTTC.

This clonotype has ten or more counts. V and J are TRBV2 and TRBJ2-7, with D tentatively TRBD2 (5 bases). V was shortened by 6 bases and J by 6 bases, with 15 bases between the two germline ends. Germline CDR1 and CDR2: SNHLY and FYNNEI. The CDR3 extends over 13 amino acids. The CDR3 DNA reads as TGTGCCAGCAGGGGCTGGACTTCTTCCGAGCAGTACTTC. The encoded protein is CASRGWTSSEQYF. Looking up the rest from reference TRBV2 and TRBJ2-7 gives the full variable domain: EPEVTQTPSHQVTQMGQEVILRCVPISNHLYFYWYRQILGQKVEFLVSFYNNEISEKSEIFDDQFSVERPDGSNFTLKIRSTKLEDSAMYFCASRGWTSSEQYFGPGTRLTVT.

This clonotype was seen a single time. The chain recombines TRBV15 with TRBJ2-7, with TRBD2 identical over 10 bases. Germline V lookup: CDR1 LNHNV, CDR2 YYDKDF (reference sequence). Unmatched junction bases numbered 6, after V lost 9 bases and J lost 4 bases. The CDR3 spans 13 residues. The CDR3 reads CATASGRGYEQYF. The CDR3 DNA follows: TGTGCCACAGCTAGCGGGAGAGGGTACGAGCAGTACTTC.

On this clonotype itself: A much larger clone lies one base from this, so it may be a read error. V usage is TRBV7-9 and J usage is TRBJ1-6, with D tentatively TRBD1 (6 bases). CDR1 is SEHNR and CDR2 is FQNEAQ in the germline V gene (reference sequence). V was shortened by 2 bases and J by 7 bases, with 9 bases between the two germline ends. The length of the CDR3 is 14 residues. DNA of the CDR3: TGTGCCAGCAGCTTACGGGACACAAATTCACCCCTCCACTTT. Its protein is CASSLRDTNSPLHF.

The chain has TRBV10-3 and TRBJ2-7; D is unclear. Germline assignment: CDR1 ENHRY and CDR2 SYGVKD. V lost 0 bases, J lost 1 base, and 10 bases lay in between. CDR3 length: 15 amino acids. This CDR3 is CAISESTSVSYEQYF. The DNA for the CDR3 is TGTGCCATCAGTGAGTCGACTTCCGTGTCCTACGAGCAGTACTTC.

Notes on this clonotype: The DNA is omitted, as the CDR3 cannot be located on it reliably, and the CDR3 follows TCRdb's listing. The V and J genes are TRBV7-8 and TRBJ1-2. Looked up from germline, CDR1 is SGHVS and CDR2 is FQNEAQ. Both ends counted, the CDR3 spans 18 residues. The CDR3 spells CASSPGLHEQYFGPGYTF.

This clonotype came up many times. The CDR3 spells CASSYIPDNQPQHF. The CDR3 nucleotides read TGTGCCAGCAGTTACATACCGGACAATCAGCCCCAGCATTTT. V and J are TRBV6-2 or TRBV6-3 and TRBJ1-5; no clear D gene. With 2 bases removed from V and 3 bases from J, the gap between germline ends came to 8 bases. The CDR3 contains 14 residues. Germline lookup yields CDR1 MNHEY and CDR2 SVGEGT.